This TCR beta chain was obtained from a study of blood T cell repertoires in COVID-19. Study summary: COVID-19 samples from acute and convalescent phases originated in the United States, Italy and Spain. T cells, B-cell-depleted T cells, or PBMCs supplied cDNA or gDNA.

The CDR3 has 15 amino acids. V lost 7 bases and J lost 5; bases outside the gene matches: 11. Germline V gene data show CDR1 as MDHEN and CDR2 as SYDVKM. Followed over time, Seattle patients had been enrolled while infection was active. The table came from immunoSEQ multiplex PCR; TCRdb's copy has only in-frame clones and leaves some out. The sample has about 100,000 clones, about 90% seen once. This chain uses TRBV28 with TRBJ2-1; 7 bases are a match to TRBD1. The specimen sequenced was peripheral blood. The sequence was collected from a man aged 18 to 30 with COVID-19, enrolled during active disease. The CDR3 loop reads CASNPALDRDNEQFF. In DNA, the CDR3 is TGTGCCAGCAACCCAGCCCTCGACAGGGACAATGAGCAGTTCTTC.